This TCR beta chain appears in the sequencing data of a study of blood T cell repertoires in COVID-19. Study at large: The study drew acute and convalescent COVID-19 samples from the United States, Italy and Spain.

In germline, CDR1 is SGHRS, CDR2 YFSETQ. The V gene lost 0 bases and the J gene lost 5 bases, with 17 bases spanning the gap. This CDR3 spans 17 amino acids. This clone was seen once. Libraries were prepared by immunoSEQ multiplex PCR; TCRdb keeps only in-frame clonotypes and omits some of them. The profile covers over 110,000 clones, with about 91% appearing a single time and around a quarter taken by the ten largest. The chain couples TRBV5-1 to TRBJ1-4; D perhaps matches TRBD1 (5 bases). The sequence was collected from a human donor in a cohort sampled during active COVID-19. Sequencing was carried out using peripheral blood. CDR3 nucleotide sequence: TGCGCCAGCAGCTTGGGACAGTGGGAAATGGCGAATGAAAAACTGTTTTTT. This codes for CASSLGQWEMANEKLFF.